This TCR beta chain was observed in a study of CD8+ T cells in alopecia areata. Across the study: Treatment comprised oral tofacitinib, 5 to 10 mg twice daily, in treated patients. For 6 to 18 months, tofacitinib was taken, and 6 months off drug followed. Study-wide results and limits: Lesional scalp displayed greater clonality than normal scalp, most notably in alopecia totalis/universalis.

Treatment denoted: oral pan-JAK inhibitor, 5-10 mg twice daily. Lesional scalp punch biopsies and peripheral blood were collected from alopecia areata patients. Points on this clone: Antigen unknown.

V lost 4 bases and J lost 4, with 10 bases in between. CDR1 is GTSNPN, CDR2 SVGIG, per germline (reference sequence). This CDR3 comprises 13 residues. RNA extraction and reverse transcription yielded cDNA as sequencing template. Assay used: immunoSEQ multiplex PCR; TCRdb lists only in-frame clones, some missing. Of roughly 190,000 clones listed, under 80% are singletons. The TCR comes from a human donor with alopecia areata. The sequencing here drew on CD4+ T cells sorted from blood, taken around week 47, from a patient treated with tofacitinib. This sequence joins TRBV30 and TRBJ2-2; D possibly matches TRBD1 or TRBD2 (5 bases each). CDR3 sequence (DNA): TGTGCCTGGAATTATGGGGGCACCGGGGAGCTGTTTTTT. Translation: CAWNYGGTGELFF.